The T cell receptor (beta chain) under discussion was sequenced for a study of CD8 T cells in Susac syndrome. Peripheral blood CD8+ and CD4+ T cells were profiled by TCR beta sequencing. Patients with Susac syndrome met diagnostic criteria defined recently for definite or probable disease. Germline CDR1 LNHDA, CDR2 SQIVND (reference sequence). Trimming cost V 7 bases and J 5 bases, with 12 bases left between them. This CDR3 is built from 12 residues. RNA in amounts of roughly 0.5 to 1 ug was reverse transcribed with random hexamers. Across 54 Vbeta and 13 Jbeta, TCR beta CDR3 was amplified with immunoSEQ multiplex PCR. TCRdb ran MiXCR on the immunoSEQ multiplex PCR reads and lists one entry per CDR3 protein. This table has 75,000 to 95,000 distinct CDR3 sequences, 95% appearing once.

Sequencing was performed on CD8+ T cells from PBMCs. The source is a human donor with Susac syndrome. The chain joins TRBV19 to TRBJ2-7, with D perhaps matching TRBD1 (5 bases). This CDR3 is CASTSGYHEQYF. For the CDR3, the DNA is TGTGCCAGTACCTCAGGGTATCACGAGCAGTACTTC. The complete variable domain, with remaining parts taken from reference TRBV19 and TRBJ2-7, reads DGGITQSPKYLFRKEGQNVTLSCEQNLNHDAMYWYRQDPGQGLRLIYYSQIVNDFQKGDIAEGYSVSREKKESFPLTVTSAQKNPTAFYLCASTSGYHEQYFGPGTRLTVT.